A selection of T cell receptor beta chains follows, all from one sample in a study of T cell responses to AZD1222 COVID-19 vaccine. The assay was immunoSEQ multiplex PCR, and TCRdb's table has in-frame clones only and misses some. The repertoire holds approximately 89,000 clones, with around nine tenths as singletons. Sequencing used peripheral blood, obtained 28 days after the second AZD1222 dose. All receptors come from an adult who received the AZD1222 COVID-19 vaccine. The CDR3 runs from the conserved cysteine through the conserved F or W. A D gene is named only where the DNA matches it firmly. Size values are once, few and many counts, or a class for expanded clones, and some rows have none.

TRBJ1-2,TRBV10-1,-,-,TGCGCCAGCAGTGAGTCCGGCAGAAACTATGGCTACACCTTC,CASSESGRNYGYTF
TRBJ2-5,TRBV18,-,-,TGTGCCAGCTCACCACCAGGGATGGGAGAGACCCAGTACTTC,CASSPPGMGETQYF
TRBJ1-5,TRBV7-9,-,-,TGTGCCAGCAGCAGCCGGGAATTTCAGCCCCAGCATTTT,CASSSREFQPQHF
TRBJ2-5,TRBV10-3,-,-,TGTGCCATCAGTGTGAGGAGTCAGGAGACCCAGTACTTC,CAISVRSQETQYF
TRBJ1-2,TRBV6-4,TRBD1,-,TGTGCCAGCAGTGACACAGGGGGTATCTATGGCTACACCTTC,CASSDTGGIYGYTF
TRBJ2-1,TRBV28,TRBD2,once,TGTGCCAGCAGTTCGGTGACTAGCGGGGCCTACAATGAGCAGTTCTTC,CASSSVTSGAYNEQFF
TRBJ2-5,TRBV5-1,TRBD1,-,TGCGCCAGCAGCCCCCTGCCAAGGGGGCAGGAGACCCAGTACTTC,CASSPLPRGQETQYF
TRBJ2-3,TRBV7-3,TRBD2,-,TGTGCCAGCAGCTTAACAGCGGGGCCTATAGATACGCAGTATTTT,CASSLTAGPIDTQYF
TRBJ1-1,TRBV18,-,once,TGTGCCAGCTCACCAGGGTGGCAGACAAGAATTCTATTCCTGAATGAAGCTTTCTTT,CASSPGWQTRILFLNEAFF
TRBJ1-4,TRBV6-5,-,-,TGTGCCAGCAGCCGCACAGGAATCCCTAATGAAAAACTGTTTTTT,CASSRTGIPNEKLFF
TRBJ1-1,TRBV5-1,TRBD1,-,TGCGCCAGCAGCTTCTCCGGGACAGGGGGCGCTGGGGCTGAAGCTTTCTTT,CASSFSGTGGAGAEAFF
TRBJ1-5,TRBV19,-,-,TGTGCCAGTAGCGATTTAGGCAATCAGCCCCAGCATTTT,CASSDLGNQPQHF
TRBJ1-1,TRBV29-1,TRBD1,-,TGCAGCGTGAAACAGGGGAGTGACACTGAAGCTTTCTTT,CSVKQGSDTEAFF
TRBJ2-1,TRBV5-1,-,once,TGCGCCAGCAGCTTGGGGTCCGTCGGGGAGCAGTTCTTC,CASSLGSVGEQFF
TRBJ2-2,TRBV7-2,-,-,TGTGCCAGCAGCTCGACAGACACCGGGGAGCTGTTTTTT,CASSSTDTGELFF
TRBJ2-2,TRBV4-2,TRBD1,-,TGTGCCAGCAGCCCGGCCGGGACAGGGGACACCGGGGAGCTGTTTTTT,CASSPAGTGDTGELFF
TRBJ2-7,TRBV5-1,TRBD1,-,TGCGCCAGCAGCAGGGACAGTGCCTCCTACGAGCAGTACTTC,CASSRDSASYEQYF
TRBJ2-2,TRBV4-2,TRBD2,few,TGTGCCAGCAGCCAAGATCCTAGCGGGGGGACTAACACCGGGGAGCTGTTTTTT,CASSQDPSGGTNTGELFF
TRBJ1-6,TRBV6-1,-,-,TGTGCCAGCAGTGATTGGAGGTCACCCCTCCACTTT,CASSDWRSPLHF
TRBJ1-1,TRBV2,-,-,TGTGCCAGCAGTGCGGGCCTGAACACTGAAGCTTTCTTT,CASSAGLNTEAFF
TRBJ2-5,TRBV11-1,-,-,TGTGCCAGCAGCTCACCGGGGTGGGGGGAGACCCAGTACTTC,CASSSPGWGETQYF
TRBJ2-1,TRBV6-4,-,-,TGTGCCAGCAGTGACTCTCGACGGGTCAATGAGCAGTTCTTC,CASSDSRRVNEQFF
TRBJ2-7,TRBV19,TRBD1,-,TGTGCCAGTAGCGTGTCCGGGACAGTCTCCTACGAGCAGTACTTC,CASSVSGTVSYEQYF
TRBJ2-6,TRBV18,TRBD1,-,TGTGCCAGCTCACCACCGGACAGGGGAATATCTGGGGCCAACGTCCTGACTTTC,CASSPPDRGISGANVLTF
TRBJ2-5,TRBV5-8,TRBD1,-,TGTGCCAGCAGCCCAGGACAGGGGGCAACAGAGACCCAGTACTTC,CASSPGQGATETQYF
TRBJ2-5,TRBV21-1,-,once,TGTGCCAGCAGCCTTCAATGGGGGGGAGAGACCCAGTACTTC,CASSLQWGGETQYF
TRBJ2-1,TRBV11-3,TRBD2,-,TGTGCCAGCAGCATCCAGACTAGCGGGGGGGCGAATGAGCAGTTCTTC,CASSIQTSGGANEQFF
TRBJ1-4,TRBV19,-,-,TGTGCCAGTAGGACCTTAATGGGGGCGGCTAATGAAAAACTGTTTTTT,CASRTLMGAANEKLFF
TRBJ2-7,TRBV28,TRBD2,-,TGTGCCACCCTGGATGGCGGGGGAAGTTTATCCTACGAGCAGTACTTC,CATLDGGGSLSYEQYF